These T cell receptor beta chains were read from a single sample in a study of blood T cell repertoires in COVID-19. Generated by immunoSEQ multiplex PCR, the TCRdb table keeps only in-frame clones and is missing some. The table shows approximately 170,000 clones, with more than 60% occurring only once. The specimen was peripheral blood. The receptors stem from a woman in her 50s with acute or convalescent COVID-19. Each CDR3 is given with its conserved first and last residue. The order of the fields is V gene, D gene, J gene, clone size, CDR3 protein, CDR3 DNA. D genes are given only for firm matches. Rows give clone size only sometimes, using once, few, many, or a class for an expanded clone.

>TRBV25-1|TRBD1|TRBJ2-7|-
CASSWDRGEQYF
TGTGCCAGCAGTTGGGACAGGGGCGAGCAGTACTTC
>TRBV10-1|-|TRBJ2-3|-
CASSEAGIADTQYF
TGCGCCAGCAGTGAGGCCGGGATTGCAGATACGCAGTATTTT
>TRBV4-3|-|TRBJ1-1|-
CASSLLRDTEAFF
TGCGCCAGCAGCCTGCTCCGGGACACTGAAGCTTTCTTT
>TRBV24-1|TRBD1|TRBJ2-7|-
CATSDPTGGRNEQYF
TGTGCCACCAGTGACCCTACAGGGGGACGAAACGAGCAGTACTTC
>TRBV28|TRBD1|TRBJ2-2|-
CASSPRPGQGLTGELFF
TGTGCCAGCAGTCCCCGCCCGGGACAGGGCCTCACCGGGGAGCTGTTTTTT
>TRBV19|TRBD1|TRBJ1-1|-
CASSLRTGGNTEAFF
TGTGCCAGTAGTCTGCGGACAGGGGGGAACACTGAAGCTTTCTTT
>TRBV4-1|-|TRBJ1-2|-
CASSQAVQGDDYGYTF
TGCGCCAGCAGCCAAGCGGTACAGGGCGATGACTATGGCTACACCTTC
>TRBV28|-|TRBJ1-4|few
CASSSPLWEKLFF
TGTGCCAGCAGTTCCCCCCTATGGGAAAAACTGTTTTTT
>TRBV6-5|-|TRBJ1-2|-
CASSSDSPPYGYTF
TGTGCCAGCAGTTCGGACAGTCCTCCCTATGGCTACACCTTC
>TRBV6-5|-|TRBJ2-7|-
CASWLTGIGEQYF
TGTGCCAGCTGGCTGACAGGCATTGGGGAGCAGTACTTC
>TRBV3-1/TRBV3-2|-|TRBJ2-7|-
CASSQGAVANEQYF
TGTGCCAGCAGCCAAGGGGCGGTAGCGAACGAGCAGTACTTC
>TRBV28|TRBD2|TRBJ2-1|-
CASSPPGTSGINEQFF
TGTGCCAGCAGCCCCCCCGGGACTAGCGGAATCAATGAGCAGTTCTTC
>TRBV2|-|TRBJ2-3|-
CASSESPRGRDTQYF
TGTGCCAGCAGTGAAAGTCCAAGGGGAAGGGATACGCAGTATTTT
>TRBV7-2|-|TRBJ2-1|-
CASSQQVRLAYNEQFF
TGTGCCAGCAGCCAGCAGGTACGTCTGGCCTACAATGAGCAGTTCTTC
>TRBV5-1|TRBD2|TRBJ2-4|once
CASSSGGGAKNIQYF
TGCGCCAGCAGCTCCGGCGGGGGGGCCAAAAACATTCAGTACTTC
>TRBV5-5|TRBD1|TRBJ1-5|-
CASSQGTGGSQPQHF
TGTGCCAGCAGCCAAGGGACAGGGGGCAGTCAGCCCCAGCATTTT
>TRBV3-1/TRBV3-2|TRBD1|TRBJ2-7|-
CASSLRQGAYEQYF
TGTGCCAGCAGCCTGCGACAGGGGGCTTACGAGCAGTACTTC
>TRBV29-1|TRBD1|TRBJ1-4|-
CSVPEIGTGANEKLFF
TGCAGCGTTCCCGAAATAGGGACAGGGGCTAATGAAAAACTGTTTTTT
>TRBV7-2|TRBD1|TRBJ1-1|-
CASSFMGSRTGKVTEAFF
TGTGCCAGCAGCTTTATGGGTTCAAGGACAGGGAAAGTCACTGAAGCTTTCTTT
>TRBV5-4|-|TRBJ2-6|-
CASSLGQASGGANVLTF
TGTGCCAGCAGCTTGGGACAGGCTAGCGGTGGGGCCAACGTCCTGACTTTC
>TRBV2|-|TRBJ1-2|-
CASSRAGVGYTF
TGTGCCAGCAGTCGGGCAGGGGTAGGCTACACCTTC
>TRBV5-4|-|TRBJ2-2|-
CASSLDGHTNTGELFF
TGTGCCAGCAGCTTAGATGGACATACGAACACCGGGGAGCTGTTTTTT
>TRBV5-4|-|TRBJ2-7|-
CASSSRDTSYEQYF
TGTGCCAGCAGCTCCCGGGACACCTCCTACGAGCAGTACTTC
>TRBV27|-|TRBJ1-5|-
CASRPVGSQPQHF
TGTGCCAGCAGGCCGGTGGGGAGTCAGCCCCAGCATTTT
>TRBV19|-|TRBJ1-2|-
CASSIELRGYGYTF
TGTGCCAGTAGTATCGAGCTAAGGGGCTATGGCTACACCTTC
>TRBV7-2|TRBD1|TRBJ1-6|-
CASSSKDRGTDSPLHF
TGTGCCAGCAGTTCAAAGGACCGAGGGACAGACTCACCCCTCCACTTT
>TRBV10-3|TRBD1|TRBJ1-1|-
CAISATGTEAFF
TGTGCCATCAGTGCGACAGGGACTGAAGCTTTCTTT
>TRBV6-4|TRBD2|TRBJ2-1|-
CASTRDYTNNEQFF
TGTGCCAGCACGAGGGACTATACTAACAATGAGCAGTTCTTC
>TRBV7-2|-|TRBJ1-1|-
CASSSGQNTEAFF
TGTGCCAGCAGCTCGGGACAGAACACTGAAGCTTTCTTT
>TRBV6-5|-|TRBJ1-1|-
CASSSPGLSTEAFF
TGTGCCAGCAGTTCTCCCGGACTCTCCACTGAAGCTTTCTTT
>TRBV19|-|TRBJ1-3|-
CASSIKSGSSGNTIYF
TGTGCCAGTAGTATAAAGTCCGGTTCCTCTGGAAACACCATATATTTT
>TRBV28|-|TRBJ1-5|-
CASSSTGIAWVNQPQHF
TGTGCCAGCAGTTCTACAGGGATCGCGTGGGTGAATCAGCCCCAGCATTTT
>TRBV7-2|-|TRBJ1-1|-
CASSLVRGNTEAFF
TGTGCCAGCAGCTTAGTTCGGGGTAACACTGAAGCTTTCTTT
>TRBV6-5|TRBD1|TRBJ2-7|-
CASRDPQGGRYEQYF
TGTGCCAGCAGAGACCCACAGGGGGGCCGATACGAGCAGTACTTC
>TRBV5-4|-|TRBJ2-3|once
CASSNSGTDTQYF
TGTGCCAGCAGCAATAGCGGCACAGATACGCAGTATTTT
>TRBV11-2|TRBD2|TRBJ2-7|-
CASSLERGVYEQYF
TGTGCCAGCAGCCTAGAACGGGGGGTGTACGAGCAGTACTTC
>TRBV2|TRBD1|TRBJ1-1|-
CASSKTTKGAAEAFF
TGTGCCAGCAGTAAAACGACGAAGGGGGCTGCGGAAGCTTTCTTT
>TRBV5-4|TRBD1|TRBJ1-6|-
CASSPGTGSSYNSPLHF
TGTGCCAGCAGCCCGGGGACAGGGAGCTCCTATAATTCACCCCTCCACTTT
>TRBV11-2|-|TRBJ2-5|-
CASSHNIALETQYF
TGTGCCAGCAGCCACAATATAGCCCTGGAGACCCAGTACTTC
>TRBV19|TRBD1|TRBJ2-7|-
CASSIRGTGDYEQYF
TGTGCCAGTAGTATCCGCGGGACAGGGGACTACGAGCAGTACTTC
>TRBV19|TRBD2|TRBJ2-5|-
CASSTLAEETQYF
TGTGCCAGTAGTACGCTAGCGGAAGAGACCCAGTACTTC
>TRBV9|TRBD2|TRBJ2-2|-
CASSVEVAGGLPSSGELFF
TGTGCCAGCAGCGTCGAAGTAGCGGGAGGGCTACCATCCTCCGGGGAGCTGTTTTTT
>TRBV6-1|TRBD1|TRBJ1-6|-
CASSEADRGSPLHF
TGTGCCAGCAGTGAAGCTGACAGGGGTTCACCCCTCCACTTT
>TRBV30|-|TRBJ1-2|-
CAWSPGTNYGYTF
TGTGCCTGGAGTCCCGGGACTAACTATGGCTACACCTTC
>TRBV28|TRBD1|TRBJ2-4|-
CASSIHYGQGGNIQYF
TGTGCCAGCAGTATACACTATGGACAGGGGGGAAACATTCAGTACTTC
>TRBV27|TRBD1|TRBJ2-7|-
CASSSYSGTGGNSYEQYF
TGTGCCAGCAGTTCCTATTCCGGGACAGGGGGGAACTCCTACGAGCAGTACTTC
>TRBV28|TRBD2|TRBJ2-7|-
CASSFGAGGPYEQYF
TGTGCCAGCAGTTTCGGGGCGGGAGGGCCCTACGAGCAGTACTTC
>TRBV2|-|TRBJ1-1|few
CATKRSGNTEAFF
TGTGCCACCAAGAGATCAGGGAACACTGAAGCTTTCTTT
>TRBV30|-|TRBJ1-2|-
CAWSSGFYGYTF
TGTGCCTGGAGTTCAGGGTTCTATGGCTACACCTTC
>TRBV18|TRBD1|TRBJ2-7|-
CASSRGQAQGTYEQYF
TGTGCCAGCTCACGCGGACAGGCCCAGGGAACCTACGAGCAGTACTTC
>TRBV6-1|TRBD1|TRBJ1-2|-
CASSEGAGGIYGYTF
TGTGCCAGCAGTGAAGGGGCAGGGGGCATCTATGGCTACACCTTC
>TRBV24-1|-|TRBJ2-2|few
CATRSGQNTGELFF
TGTGCCACCAGGTCAGGACAGAACACCGGGGAGCTGTTTTTT